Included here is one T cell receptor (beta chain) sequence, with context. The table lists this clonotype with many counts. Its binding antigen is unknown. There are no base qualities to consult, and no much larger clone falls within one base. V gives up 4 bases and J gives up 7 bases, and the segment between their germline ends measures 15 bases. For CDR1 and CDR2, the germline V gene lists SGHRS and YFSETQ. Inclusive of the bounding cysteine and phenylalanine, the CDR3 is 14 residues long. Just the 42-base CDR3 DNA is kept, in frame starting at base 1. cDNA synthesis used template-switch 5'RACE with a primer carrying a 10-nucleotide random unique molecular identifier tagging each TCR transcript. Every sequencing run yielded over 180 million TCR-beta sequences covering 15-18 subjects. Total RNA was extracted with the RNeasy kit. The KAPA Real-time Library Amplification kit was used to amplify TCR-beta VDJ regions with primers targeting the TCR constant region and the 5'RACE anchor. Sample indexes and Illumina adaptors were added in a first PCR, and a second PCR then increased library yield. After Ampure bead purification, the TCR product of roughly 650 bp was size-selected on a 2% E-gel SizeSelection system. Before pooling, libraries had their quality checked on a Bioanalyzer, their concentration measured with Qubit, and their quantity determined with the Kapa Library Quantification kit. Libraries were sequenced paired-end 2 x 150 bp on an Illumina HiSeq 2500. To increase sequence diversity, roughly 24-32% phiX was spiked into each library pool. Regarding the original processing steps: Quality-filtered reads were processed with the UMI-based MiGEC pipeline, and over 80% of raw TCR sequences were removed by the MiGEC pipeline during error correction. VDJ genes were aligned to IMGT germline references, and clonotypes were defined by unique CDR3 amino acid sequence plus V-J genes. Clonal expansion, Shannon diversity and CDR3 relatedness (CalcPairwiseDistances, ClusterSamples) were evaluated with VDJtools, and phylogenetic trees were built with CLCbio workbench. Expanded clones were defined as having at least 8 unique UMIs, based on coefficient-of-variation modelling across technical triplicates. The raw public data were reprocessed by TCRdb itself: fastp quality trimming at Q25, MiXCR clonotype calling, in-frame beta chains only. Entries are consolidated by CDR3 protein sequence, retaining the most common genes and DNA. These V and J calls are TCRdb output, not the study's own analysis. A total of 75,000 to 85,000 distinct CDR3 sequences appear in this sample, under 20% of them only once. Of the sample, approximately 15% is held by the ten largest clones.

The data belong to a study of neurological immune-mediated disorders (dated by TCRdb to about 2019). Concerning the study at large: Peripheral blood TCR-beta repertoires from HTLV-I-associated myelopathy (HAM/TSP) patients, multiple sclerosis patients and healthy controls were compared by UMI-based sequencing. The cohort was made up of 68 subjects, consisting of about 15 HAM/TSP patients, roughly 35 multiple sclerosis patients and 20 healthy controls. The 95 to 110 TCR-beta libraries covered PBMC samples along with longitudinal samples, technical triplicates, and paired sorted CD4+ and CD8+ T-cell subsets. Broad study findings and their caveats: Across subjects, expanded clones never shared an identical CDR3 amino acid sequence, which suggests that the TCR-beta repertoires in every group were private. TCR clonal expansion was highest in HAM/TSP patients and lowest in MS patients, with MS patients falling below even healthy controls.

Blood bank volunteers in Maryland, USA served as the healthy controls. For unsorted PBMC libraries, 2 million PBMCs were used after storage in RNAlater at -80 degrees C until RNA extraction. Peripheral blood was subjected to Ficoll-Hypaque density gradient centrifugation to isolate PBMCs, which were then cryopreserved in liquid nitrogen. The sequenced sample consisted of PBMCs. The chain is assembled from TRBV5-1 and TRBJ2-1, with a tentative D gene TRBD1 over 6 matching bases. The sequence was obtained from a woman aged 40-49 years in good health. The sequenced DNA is TGCGCCAGCAGCCGGCTTGTCGGACAGAATGAGCAGTTCTTC. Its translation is CASSRLVGQNEQFF.